Listed here are 8 T cell receptor beta chains from one sample, sequenced in a study of T cell responses to AZD1222 COVID-19 vaccine. TCRdb keeps only in-frame clones here, not all; method: immunoSEQ multiplex PCR. The repertoire has some 84,000 clones, about 83% of them found once; the top ten carry roughly 10%. The sequenced sample was peripheral blood, obtained 28 days after the second AZD1222 dose. Every receptor here comes from an adult who received the AZD1222 COVID-19 vaccine.

The V and J genes are TRBV7-2 and TRBJ2-7, with D perhaps TRBD1 or TRBD2 (7 bases each). Germline V CDR1 and CDR2: SGHTA, FQGNSA. Trimming left V 5 bases short and J 7 bases short, with 18 bases between. The CDR3 is 14 amino acids. CDR3 in amino acids: CASSPGGGGREQYF. The CDR3 region has the DNA TGTGCCAGCAGCCCAGGGGGAGGGGGCCGGGAGCAGTACTTC.

V and J are TRBV4-2 and TRBJ2-3; D ambiguous. Germline CDR1 and CDR2: LGHNA and YNFKEQ. The CDR3 loop spans 14 amino acids. V was clipped by 4 bases and J by 6 bases, with 14 bases between them. The CDR3 DNA is TGTGCCAGCAGCCCCCGCCAGTCTTTTGATACGCAGTATTTT. It specifies CASSPRQSFDTQYF.

The rearrangement links TRBV14 to TRBJ2-7; 9 bases map to TRBD1. CDR1 is SGHDN and CDR2 is FVKESK in the germline V gene. The CDR3 extends over 15 amino acids. V trimming: 3 bases; J trimming: 6 bases; junction bases outside the gene matches: 9. The CDR3 nucleotides are TGTGCCAGCAGCCATTCGGGACAGGGCCGCGCCGAGCAGTACTTC. Translating gives CASSHSGQGRAEQYF.

The V gene is TRBV27, the J gene TRBJ1-6, with TRBD1 as a possible D gene (6 bases). The germline V and J ends were trimmed by 4 bases and 9 bases, with 16 bases remaining between them. The germline V gene has CDR1 MNHEY and CDR2 SMNVEV (reference sequence). The CDR3 is made up of 15 amino acids. CDR3 in amino acids: CASSSPGAKSSPLHF. CDR3 nucleotides: TGTGCCAGCAGTTCCCCAGGGGCGAAATCTTCACCCCTCCACTTT.

V is TRBV28 and J is TRBJ2-7; TRBD1 is a possible D gene (6 bases). The CDR3 has 14 residues. Germline lookup yields CDR1 MDHEN and CDR2 SYDVKM. Trimming removed 10 bases at V and 2 bases at J, with 18 bases between. CDR3 nucleotide sequence: TGTGCCACAATCCCAGGGGTCCCCCCCTACGAGCAGTACTTC. Amino acids: CATIPGVPPYEQYF. The entire variable domain, with the rest obtained from reference TRBV28 and TRBJ2-7, is as follows: DVKVTQSSRYLVKRTGEKVFLECVQDMDHENMFWYRQDPGLGLRLIYFSYDVKMKEKGDIPEGYSVSREKKERFSLILESASTNQTSMYLCATIPGVPPYEQYFGPGTRLTVT.

The chain employs TRBV7-8 and TRBJ2-1, with TRBD2 matching over 8 bases. Germline-derived CDR1 and CDR2 are SGHVS and FQNEAQ. The CDR3 covers 15 residues. J was trimmed by 2 bases and V by 7 bases; bases with no gene match: 7. DNA of the CDR3: TGTGCCAGCATCGCCGGGGGGGGAGCCTACAATGAGCAGTTCTTC. This codes for CASIAGGGAYNEQFF.

This sequence joins TRBV21-1 and TRBJ1-3. TRBV21-1 represents a pseudogene. This CDR3 is 16 amino acids long. The CDR3 loop reads CAIRPSGGILRGTIYF. The CDR3 DNA is TGTGCCATCCGACCCTCCGGGGGAATTCTTCGCGGCACCATATATTTT.

The V call is TRBV28, the J call TRBJ2-6; D may be TRBD1 (5 bases). The germline gives CDR1 MDHEN, CDR2 SYDVKM. The CDR3 spans 17 residues. V lost 6 bases to trimming and J lost 2 bases, with 17 bases between them. The CDR3 loop is CASRLSGQITGANVLTF. CDR3 sequence (DNA): TGTGCCAGCAGGCTCAGTGGACAAATAACTGGGGCCAACGTCCTGACTTTC.